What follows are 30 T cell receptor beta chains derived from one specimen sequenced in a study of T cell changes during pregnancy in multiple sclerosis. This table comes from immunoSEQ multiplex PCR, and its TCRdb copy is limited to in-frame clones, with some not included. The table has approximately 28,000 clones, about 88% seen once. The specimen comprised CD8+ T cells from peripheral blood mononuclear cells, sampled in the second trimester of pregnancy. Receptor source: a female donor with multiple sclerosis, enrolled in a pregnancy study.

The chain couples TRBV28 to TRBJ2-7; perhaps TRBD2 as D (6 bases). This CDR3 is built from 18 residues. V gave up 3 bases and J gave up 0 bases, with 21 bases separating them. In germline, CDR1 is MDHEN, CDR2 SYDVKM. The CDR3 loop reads CASSFPTSFPSSSYEQYF. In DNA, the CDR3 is TGTGCCAGCAGTTTTCCGACTAGTTTTCCCTCCAGCTCCTACGAGCAGTACTTC.

Here the CDR3 reads CASSRMGRVDTGELFF. The CDR3, as DNA: TGTGCCAGCAGCCGGATGGGCAGGGTCGACACCGGGGAGCTGTTTTTT. The chain couples TRBV13 to TRBJ2-2, with TRBD1 as a possible D gene (5 bases). The CDR3 totals 16 residues. Germline V CDR1 and CDR2: PRHDT, FYEKMQ (reference sequence). Trimming removed 5 bases from V and 3 bases from J, with 16 bases in between.

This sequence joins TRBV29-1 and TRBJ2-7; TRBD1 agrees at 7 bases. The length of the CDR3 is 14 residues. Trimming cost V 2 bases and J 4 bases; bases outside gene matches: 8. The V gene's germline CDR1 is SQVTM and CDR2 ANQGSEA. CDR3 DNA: TGCAGCGTTGAAATCCGGGACAGATCATACGAGCAGTACTTC. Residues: CSVEIRDRSYEQYF.

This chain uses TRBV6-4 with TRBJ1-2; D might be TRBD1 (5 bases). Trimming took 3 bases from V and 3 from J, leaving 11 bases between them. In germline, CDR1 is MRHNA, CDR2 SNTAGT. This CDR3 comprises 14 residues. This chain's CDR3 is CASSEGGADYGYTF. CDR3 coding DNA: TGTGCCAGCAGTGAAGGAGGGGCCGACTATGGCTACACCTTC.

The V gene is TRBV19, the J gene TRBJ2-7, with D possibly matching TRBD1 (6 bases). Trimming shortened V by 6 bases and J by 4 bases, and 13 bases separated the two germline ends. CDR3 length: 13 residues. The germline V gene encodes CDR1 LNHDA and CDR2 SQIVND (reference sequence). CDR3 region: CASRPPGEYEQYF. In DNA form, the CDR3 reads TGTGCCAGTAGGCCCCCAGGGGAGTACGAGCAGTACTTC.

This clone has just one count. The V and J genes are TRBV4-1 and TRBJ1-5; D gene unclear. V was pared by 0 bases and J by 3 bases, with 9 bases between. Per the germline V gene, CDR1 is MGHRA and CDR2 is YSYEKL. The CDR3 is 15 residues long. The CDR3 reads CASSQDPVANQPQHF. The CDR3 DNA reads TGCGCCAGCAGCCAAGATCCGGTAGCCAATCAGCCCCAGCATTTT.

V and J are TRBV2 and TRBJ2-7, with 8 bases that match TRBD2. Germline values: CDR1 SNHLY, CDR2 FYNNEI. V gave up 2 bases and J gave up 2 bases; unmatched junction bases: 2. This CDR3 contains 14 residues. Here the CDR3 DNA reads TGTGCCAGCAGTGAACCGGGAGGGCCCTACGAGCAGTACTTC. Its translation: CASSEPGGPYEQYF.

The CDR3 DNA is TGCGCCAGCGGGGACAGGGTCGACGAGCAGTACTTC. Protein sequence: CASGDRVDEQYF. This sequence joins TRBV5-1 and TRBJ2-7; 9 bases are a match to TRBD1. This CDR3 has 12 residues. The trim removed 7 bases at V and 5 bases at J, leaving 4 bases unmatched. The germline gives CDR1 SGHRS, CDR2 YFSETQ.

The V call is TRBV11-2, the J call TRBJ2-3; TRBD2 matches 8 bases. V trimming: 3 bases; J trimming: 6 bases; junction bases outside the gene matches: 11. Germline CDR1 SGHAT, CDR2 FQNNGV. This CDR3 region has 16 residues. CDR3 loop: CASSLGRAGGRDTQYF. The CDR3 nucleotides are TGTGCCAGCAGCTTGGGGCGGGCGGGAGGTCGGGATACGCAGTATTTT. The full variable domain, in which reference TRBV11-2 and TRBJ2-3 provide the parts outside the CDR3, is EAGVAQSPRYKIIEKRQSVAFWCNPISGHATLYWYQQILGQGPKLLIQFQNNGVVDDSQLPKDRFSAERLKGVDSTLKIQPAKLEDSAVYLCASSLGRAGGRDTQYFGPGTRLTVL.

The CDR3, as DNA: TGTGCCAGCAATTGGGACGGACTAGCTAGCTCCTACAATGAGCAGTTCTTC. This translates into CASNWDGLASSYNEQFF. The rearrangement uses TRBV7-9 and TRBJ2-1; 8 bases fit TRBD2. With 7 bases clipped from V and 0 bases from J, the junction kept 11 bases outside the gene matches. CDR1 SEHNR and CDR2 FQNEAQ come from the germline V gene (reference sequence). The CDR3 length is 17 residues. The full variable domain, in which reference TRBV7-9 and TRBJ2-1 provide the parts outside the CDR3, is DTGVSQNPRHKITKRGQNVTFRCDPISEHNRLYWYRQTLGQGPEFLTYFQNEAQLEKSRLLSDRFSAERPKGSFSTLEIQRTEQGDSAMYLCASNWDGLASSYNEQFFGPGTRLTVL.

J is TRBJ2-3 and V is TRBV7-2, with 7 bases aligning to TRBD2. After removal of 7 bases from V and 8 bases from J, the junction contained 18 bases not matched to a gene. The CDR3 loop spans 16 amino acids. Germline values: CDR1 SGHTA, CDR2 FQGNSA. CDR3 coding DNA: TGTGCCAGCACCCCCCGGACGAGCGGGGTGATGGGTACGCAGTATTTT. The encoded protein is CASTPRTSGVMGTQYF.

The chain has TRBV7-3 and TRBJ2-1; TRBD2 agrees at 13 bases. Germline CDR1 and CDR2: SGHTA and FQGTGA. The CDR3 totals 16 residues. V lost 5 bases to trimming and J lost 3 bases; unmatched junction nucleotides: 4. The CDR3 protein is CASSETSGRHYNEQFF. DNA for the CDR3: TGTGCCAGCAGCGAGACTAGCGGGAGGCACTACAATGAGCAGTTCTTC.

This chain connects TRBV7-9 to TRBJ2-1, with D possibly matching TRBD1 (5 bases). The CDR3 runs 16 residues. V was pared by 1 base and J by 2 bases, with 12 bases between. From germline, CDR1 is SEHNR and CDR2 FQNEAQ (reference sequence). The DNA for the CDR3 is TGTGCCAGCAGCTTAGGGTGGGCAGGGACCTACAATGAGCAGTTCTTC. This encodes CASSLGWAGTYNEQFF.

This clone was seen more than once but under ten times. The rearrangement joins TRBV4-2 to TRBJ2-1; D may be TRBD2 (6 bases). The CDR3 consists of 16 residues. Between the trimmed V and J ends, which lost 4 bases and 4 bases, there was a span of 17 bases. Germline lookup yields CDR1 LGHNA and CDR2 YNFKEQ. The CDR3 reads CASSPPTTGVYNEQFF. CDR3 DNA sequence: TGTGCCAGCAGCCCCCCCACTACGGGAGTGTACAATGAGCAGTTCTTC.

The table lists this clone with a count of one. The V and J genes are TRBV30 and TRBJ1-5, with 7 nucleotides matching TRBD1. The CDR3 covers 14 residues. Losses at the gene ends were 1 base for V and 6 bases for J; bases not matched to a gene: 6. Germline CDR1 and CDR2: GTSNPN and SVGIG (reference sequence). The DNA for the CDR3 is TGTGCCTGGAGTGCGGGGCAGGGGGTTCAGCCCCAGCATTTT. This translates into CAWSAGQGVQPQHF. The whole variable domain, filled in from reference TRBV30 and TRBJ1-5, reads SQTIHQWPATLVQPVGSPLSLECTVEGTSNPNLYWYRQAAGRGLQLLFYSVGIGQISSEVPQNLSASRPQDRQFILSSKKLLLSDSGFYLCAWSAGQGVQPQHFGDGTRLSIL.

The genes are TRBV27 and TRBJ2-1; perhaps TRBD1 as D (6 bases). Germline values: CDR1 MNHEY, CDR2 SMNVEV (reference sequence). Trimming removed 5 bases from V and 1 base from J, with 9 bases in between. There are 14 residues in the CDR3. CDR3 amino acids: CASSLGGSYNEQFF. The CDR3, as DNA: TGTGCCAGCAGTCTAGGGGGATCCTACAATGAGCAGTTCTTC.

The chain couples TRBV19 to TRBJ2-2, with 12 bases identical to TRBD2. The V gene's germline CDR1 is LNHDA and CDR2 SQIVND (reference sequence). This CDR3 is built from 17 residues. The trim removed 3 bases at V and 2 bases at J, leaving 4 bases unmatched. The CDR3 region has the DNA TGTGCCAGTAGTATCCTAGCGGGAGGGCCTAACACCGGGGAGCTGTTTTTT. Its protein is CASSILAGGPNTGELFF.

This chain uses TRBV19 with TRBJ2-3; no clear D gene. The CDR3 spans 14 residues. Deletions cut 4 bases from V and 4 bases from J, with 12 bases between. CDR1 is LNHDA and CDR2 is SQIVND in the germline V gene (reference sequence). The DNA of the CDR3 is TGTGCCAGTAGTAAGTACGGAGCTGCAGATACGCAGTATTTT. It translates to CASSKYGAADTQYF.

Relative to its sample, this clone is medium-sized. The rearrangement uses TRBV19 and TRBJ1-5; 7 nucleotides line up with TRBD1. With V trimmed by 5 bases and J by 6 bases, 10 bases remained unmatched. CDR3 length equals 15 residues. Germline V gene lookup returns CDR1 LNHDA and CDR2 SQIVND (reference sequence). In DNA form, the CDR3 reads TGTGCCAGTAGTTTAACAGGGGCCTCAGGTCAGCCCCAGCATTTT. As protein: CASSLTGASGQPQHF.

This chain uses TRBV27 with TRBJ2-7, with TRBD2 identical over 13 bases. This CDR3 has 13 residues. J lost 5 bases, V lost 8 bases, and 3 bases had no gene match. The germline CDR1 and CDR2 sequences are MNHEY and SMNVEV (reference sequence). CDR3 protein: CASGLAGENEQYF. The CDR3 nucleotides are TGTGCCAGCGGACTAGCGGGAGAGAACGAGCAGTACTTC.

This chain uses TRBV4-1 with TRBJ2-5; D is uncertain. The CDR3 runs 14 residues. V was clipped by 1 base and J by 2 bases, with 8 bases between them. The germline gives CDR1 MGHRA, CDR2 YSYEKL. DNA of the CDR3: TGCGCCAGCAGCCAAGGAGTAACTCAAGAGACCCAGTACTTC. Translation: CASSQGVTQETQYF.

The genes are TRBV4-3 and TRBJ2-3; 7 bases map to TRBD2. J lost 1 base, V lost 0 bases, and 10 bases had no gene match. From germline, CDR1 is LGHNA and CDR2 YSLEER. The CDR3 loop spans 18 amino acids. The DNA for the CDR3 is TGCGCCAGCAGCCAAGACAGGTCCTGGACTAGTGGCACAGATACGCAGTATTTT. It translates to CASSQDRSWTSGTDTQYF.

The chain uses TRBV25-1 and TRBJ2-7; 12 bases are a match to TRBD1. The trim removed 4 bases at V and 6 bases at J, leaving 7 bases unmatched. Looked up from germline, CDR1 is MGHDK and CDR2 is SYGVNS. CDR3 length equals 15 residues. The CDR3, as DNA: TGTGCCAGCAGTGTCACCGGGACAGGGGGCCTCGAGCAGTACTTC. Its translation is CASSVTGTGGLEQYF.

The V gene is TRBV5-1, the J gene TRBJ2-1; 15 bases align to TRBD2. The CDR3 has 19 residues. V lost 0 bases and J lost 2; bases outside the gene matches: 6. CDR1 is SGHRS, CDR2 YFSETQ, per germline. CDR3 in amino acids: CASSLAGLAGGFPYNEQFF. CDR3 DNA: TGCGCCAGCAGCTTGGCCGGACTAGCGGGAGGGTTTCCCTACAATGAGCAGTTCTTC.

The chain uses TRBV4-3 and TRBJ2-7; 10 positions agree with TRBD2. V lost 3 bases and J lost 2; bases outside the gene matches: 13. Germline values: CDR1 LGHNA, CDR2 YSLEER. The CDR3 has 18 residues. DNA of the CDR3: TGCGCCAGCAGCCACTGGACTAGCGGAGCCAGTATACCCTACGAGCAGTACTTC. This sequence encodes CASSHWTSGASIPYEQYF.

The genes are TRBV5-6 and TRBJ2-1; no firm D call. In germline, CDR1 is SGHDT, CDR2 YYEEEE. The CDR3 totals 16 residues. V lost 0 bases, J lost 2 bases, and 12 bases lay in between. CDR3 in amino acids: CASSLDRGATYNEQFF. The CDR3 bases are TGTGCCAGCAGCTTGGATAGAGGAGCCACCTACAATGAGCAGTTCTTC.

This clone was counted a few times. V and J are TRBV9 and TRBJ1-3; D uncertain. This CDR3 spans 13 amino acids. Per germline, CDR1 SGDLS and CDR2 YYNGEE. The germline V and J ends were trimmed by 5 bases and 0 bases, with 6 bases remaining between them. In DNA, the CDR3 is TGTGCCAGCAGATCCCTCTCTGGAAACACCATATATTTT. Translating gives CASRSLSGNTIYF.

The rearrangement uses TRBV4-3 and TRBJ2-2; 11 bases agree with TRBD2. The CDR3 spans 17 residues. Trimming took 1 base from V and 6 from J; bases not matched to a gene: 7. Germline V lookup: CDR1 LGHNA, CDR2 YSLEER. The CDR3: CASSQGLAGTEAGELFF. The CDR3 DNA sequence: TGCGCCAGCAGCCAAGGACTAGCGGGAACGGAAGCCGGGGAGCTGTTTTTT.

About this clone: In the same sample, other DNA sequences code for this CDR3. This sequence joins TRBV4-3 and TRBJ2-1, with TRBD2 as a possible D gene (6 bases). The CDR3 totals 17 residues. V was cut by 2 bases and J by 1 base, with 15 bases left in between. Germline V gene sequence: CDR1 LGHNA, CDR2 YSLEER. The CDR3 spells CASSQSPLAGSYNEQFF. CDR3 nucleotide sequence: TGCGCCAGCAGCCAATCCCCACTGGCGGGATCCTACAATGAGCAGTTCTTC.

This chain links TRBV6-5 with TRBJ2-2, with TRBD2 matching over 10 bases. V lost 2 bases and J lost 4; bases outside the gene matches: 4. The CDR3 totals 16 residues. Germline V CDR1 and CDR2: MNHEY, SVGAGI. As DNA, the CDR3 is TGTGCCAGCAGTTACGGAAGCGGGAGGGCCACCGGGGAGCTGTTTTTT. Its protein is CASSYGSGRATGELFF.